This T cell receptor (beta chain) was sequenced in a study of CXCR3-negative and CXCR3-positive naive CD8 T cells. All TRB cDNA libraries came from 5' RACE performed with UMI labels. TCRdb reprocessed the 5' RACE reads; each CDR3 protein has one entry and no DNA is given. This repertoire includes fewer than 80,000 distinct CDR3 sequences. CD45RO-CCR7+CD27+CD95- defined naive CD8+ T cells. Study-wide results and caveats: Naive subsets were similarly diverse, while memory CD8+ repertoires were much less diverse. For naive cells, CXCR3-negative and CXCR3-positive subsets had similar TRBV-TRBJ usage; for memory cells, usage differed.

CDR1 is MDHEN, CDR2 SYDVKM, per germline. This CDR3 is 13 amino acids long. On this clonotype itself: Its antigen is as yet unknown.

The chain links TRBV28 to TRBJ1-1; no DNA is available, so the TRBD1 call from TCRdb remains unchecked. The sample was naive CXCR3- CD8+ T cells from blood. Subset: CD45RO-CCR7+CD27+CD95- naive CD8+ T cells lacking CXCR3 (TNR3-). The receptor's source is a human donor in good health. Some clones in this sample may be carry-over from other donors' samples. The CDR3 loop reads CASSVTGNTEAFF.